The rows below give T cell receptor beta chains drawn from one sample of a study of regulatory T cells in long-lasting Graves disease. A single record per CDR3 protein comes from TCRdb applying MiXCR to the multiplex PCR reads. The repertoire holds about 500,000 distinct CDR3 sequences, with about 16% as singletons. The data were also submitted as part of a second study, on T cells in Graves' hyperthyroidism and ophthalmopathy.

The sample consisted of peripheral blood mononuclear cells (PBMCs), taken at new diagnosis, from a patient treated with antithyroid drugs. These receptors were taken from a man aged 40-49 years with Graves disease. CDR3s include the opening cysteine and the closing phenylalanine or tryptophan. D genes are given only for firm matches. Not all rows give a size; the values are once, few, many and, for expanded clones, a class.

- | - | TRBJ1-1 | TRBV3-1 | TGTGCCAGCAGACGAGACAGTGAAGCTTTCTTT | CASRRDSEAFF
- | many | TRBJ2-2 | TRBV12-3/TRBV12-4 | TGTGCCAGCAGTTTAGTACAGGGAAGAAGCGGGGAGCTGTTTTTT | CASSLVQGRSGELFF
- | many | TRBJ1-4 | TRBV5-8 | TGTGCCAGCAGCCCCGGGGGCCATAATGAAAAACTGTTTTTT | CASSPGGHNEKLFF
- | - | TRBJ2-1 | TRBV10-2 | TGCGCCAGCACCTTGACTAGGCCATACAATGAGCAGTTCTTC | CASTLTRPYNEQFF
TRBD2 | once | TRBJ2-1 | TRBV4-1 | TGCGCCAGCAGCCAGTCGGGAGGAGGATACAATGAGCAGTTCTTC | CASSQSGGGYNEQFF
- | - | TRBJ1-3 | TRBV28 | TGTGCCAGCAGTTTCCCACTGCAATCTTACTCTGGAAACACCATATATTTT | CASSFPLQSYSGNTIYF
TRBD1 | many | TRBJ2-1 | TRBV7-2 | TGTGCCAGCAGCCGCTTGCGGGACAGGGCCTATCATGAGCAGTTCTTC | CASSRLRDRAYHEQFF
- | few | TRBJ2-7 | TRBV7-6 | TGTGCCAGCAGCTACCAACCCTCCTACGAGCAGTACTTC | CASSYQPSYEQYF
- | few | TRBJ1-5 | TRBV25-1 | TGTGCCAGCAGAGGGACCTCCGGCGGGGGCAATCAGCCCCAGCATTTT | CASRGTSGGGNQPQHF
TRBD1 | - | TRBJ1-4 | TRBV15 | TGTGCCACCAGCAGATCAACCGGGACAGGAAATGAAAAACTGTTTTTT | CATSRSTGTGNEKLFF
- | - | TRBJ2-2 | TRBV10-1 | TGCGCCAGCAGTGCCGACTCCACCCGCCGGGAGCTGTTTTTT | CASSADSTRRELFF
TRBD2 | - | TRBJ2-1 | TRBV10-3 | TGTGCCATCAGGACCGGGACTAGCAATGAGCAGTTCTTC | CAIRTGTSNEQFF
- | - | TRBJ2-7 | TRBV6-2/TRBV6-3 | TGTGCCAGCAGTTATAAAGGACTACCTTTCTACGAGCAGTACTTC | CASSYKGLPFYEQYF
TRBD2 | many | TRBJ2-7 | TRBV27 | TGTGCCAGCAGTTCACTAGCGGGATTGCCCTACGAGCAGTACTTC | CASSSLAGLPYEQYF
- | many | TRBJ2-3 | TRBV2 | TGTGCCGGAGAGGGTGAGGATACGCAGTATTTT | CAGEGEDTQYF
- | many | TRBJ2-5 | TRBV12-3/TRBV12-4 | TGTGCCAGCAGTGTGGCCAAGGGACGGCGGGAACAAGAGACCCAGTACTTC | CASSVAKGRREQETQYF
- | - | TRBJ2-5 | TRBV28 | TGTGCCAGCAGTCTACCCCTGGGGGGCCAAGAGACCCAGTACTTC | CASSLPLGGQETQYF
TRBD2 | few | TRBJ2-1 | TRBV29-1 | TGCAGCGTTCGGGAGGGTGGTGAGCAGTTCTTC | CSVREGGEQFF
TRBD1 | many | TRBJ1-1 | TRBV5-1 | TGCGCCAGCAGGCCGGGACAGGCGAACACTGAAGCTTTCTTT | CASRPGQANTEAFF
- | many | TRBJ2-7 | TRBV28 | TGTGCCAGCGCCCCCTGGGTGAGGGGCTCCTACGAGCAGTACTTC | CASAPWVRGSYEQYF
TRBD1 | - | TRBJ2-7 | TRBV27 | TGTGCCAAACGACAGGGGGGCTTTCCGGATCGCGAGCAGTACTTC | CAKRQGGFPDREQYF
TRBD1 | few | TRBJ2-7 | TRBV25-1 | TGTGCCAGCCGCGGGACAGGGACTTCTTCGGGGTTTCTTGGCTCTGGAGCTGAGTACTTC | CASRGTGTSSGFLGSGAEYF
- | once | TRBJ1-2 | TRBV28 | TGTGCCAGCAGTAATGACAGGCTCGGTGGCTACACCTTC | CASSNDRLGGYTF
- | - | TRBJ2-3 | TRBV3-1 | TGTGCCAGCAGCCAATACGGCGGCACAGATACGCAGTATTTT | CASSQYGGTDTQYF
TRBD1 | few | TRBJ1-5 | TRBV20-1 | TGCAGTGCTAGAAGGGACAGTAGCAATCAGCCCCAGCATTTT | CSARRDSSNQPQHF